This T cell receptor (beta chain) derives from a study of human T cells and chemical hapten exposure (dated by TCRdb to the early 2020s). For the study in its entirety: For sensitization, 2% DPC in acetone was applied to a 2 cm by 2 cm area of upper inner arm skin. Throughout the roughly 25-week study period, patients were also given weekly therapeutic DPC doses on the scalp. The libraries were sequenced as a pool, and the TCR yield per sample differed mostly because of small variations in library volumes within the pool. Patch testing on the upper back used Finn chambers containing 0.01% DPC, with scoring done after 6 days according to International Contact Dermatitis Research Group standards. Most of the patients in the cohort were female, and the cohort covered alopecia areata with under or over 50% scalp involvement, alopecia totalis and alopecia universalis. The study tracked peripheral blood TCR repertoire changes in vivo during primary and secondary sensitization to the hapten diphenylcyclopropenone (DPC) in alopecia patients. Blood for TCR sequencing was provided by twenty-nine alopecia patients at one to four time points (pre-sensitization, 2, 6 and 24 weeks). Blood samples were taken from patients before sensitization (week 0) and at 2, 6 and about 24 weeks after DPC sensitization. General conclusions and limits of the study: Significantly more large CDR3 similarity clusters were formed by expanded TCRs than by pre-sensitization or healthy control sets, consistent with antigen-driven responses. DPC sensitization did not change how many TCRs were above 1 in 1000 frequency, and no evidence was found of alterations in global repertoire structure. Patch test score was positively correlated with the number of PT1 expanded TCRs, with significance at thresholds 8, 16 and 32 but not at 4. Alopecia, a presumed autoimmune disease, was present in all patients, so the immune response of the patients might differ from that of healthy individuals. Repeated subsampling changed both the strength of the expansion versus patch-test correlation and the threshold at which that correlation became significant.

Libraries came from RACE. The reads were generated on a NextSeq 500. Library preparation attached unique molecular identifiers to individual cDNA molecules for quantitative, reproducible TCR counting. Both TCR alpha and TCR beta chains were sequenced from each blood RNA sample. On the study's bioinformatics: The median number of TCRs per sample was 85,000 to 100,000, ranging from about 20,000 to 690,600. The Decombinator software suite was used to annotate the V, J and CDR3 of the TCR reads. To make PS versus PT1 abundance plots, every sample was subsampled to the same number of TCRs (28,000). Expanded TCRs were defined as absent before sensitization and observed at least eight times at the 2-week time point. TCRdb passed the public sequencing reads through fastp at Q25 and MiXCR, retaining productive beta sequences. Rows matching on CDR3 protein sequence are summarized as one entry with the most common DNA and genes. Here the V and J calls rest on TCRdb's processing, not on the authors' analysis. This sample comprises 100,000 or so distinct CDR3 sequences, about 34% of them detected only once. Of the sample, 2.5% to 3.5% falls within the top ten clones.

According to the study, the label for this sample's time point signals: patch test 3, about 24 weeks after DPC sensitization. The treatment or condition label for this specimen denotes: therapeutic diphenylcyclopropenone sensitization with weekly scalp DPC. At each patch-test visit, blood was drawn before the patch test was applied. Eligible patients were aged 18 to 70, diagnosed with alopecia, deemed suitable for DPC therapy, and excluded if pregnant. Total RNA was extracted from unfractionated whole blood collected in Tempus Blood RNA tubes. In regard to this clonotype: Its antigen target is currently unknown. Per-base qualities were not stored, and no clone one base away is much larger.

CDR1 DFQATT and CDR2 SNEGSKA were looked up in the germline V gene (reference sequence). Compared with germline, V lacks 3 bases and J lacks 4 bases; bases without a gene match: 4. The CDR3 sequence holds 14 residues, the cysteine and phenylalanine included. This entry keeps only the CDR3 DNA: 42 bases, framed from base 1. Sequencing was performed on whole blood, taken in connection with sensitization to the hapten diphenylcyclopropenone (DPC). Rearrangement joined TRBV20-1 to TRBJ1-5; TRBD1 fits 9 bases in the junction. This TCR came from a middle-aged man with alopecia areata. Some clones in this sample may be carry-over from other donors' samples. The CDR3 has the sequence CSASLGQGNQPQHF. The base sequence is TGCAGTGCTAGCCTGGGACAGGGAAATCAGCCCCAGCATTTT.